These 28 T cell receptor beta chains were all obtained from the same sample, sequenced in a study of blood T cell repertoires in COVID-19. Profiling relied on immunoSEQ multiplex PCR, and the TCRdb table lists in-frame clones only, not all of them. The sample contains 200,000 or so clones, approximately 80% of which appear only once. Material for sequencing was peripheral blood. The receptors stem from a woman aged 55-75 years who had recovered from COVID-19.

This chain uses TRBV12-3 or TRBV12-4 with TRBJ1-4, with 8 bases fitting TRBD1. CDR3 length: 13 residues. The junction had 2 bases not matched to a gene; V was cut back by 3 bases and J by 8 bases. CDR3 nucleotide sequence: TGTGCCAGCAGTTTGGACAGGGTCGAAAAACTGTTTTTT. This sequence encodes CASSLDRVEKLFF.

The chain employs TRBV18 and TRBJ1-2, with D maybe TRBD1 (6 bases). Germline values: CDR1 KGHSH, CDR2 LQKENI. Trimming removed 3 bases from V and 2 bases from J, with 16 bases in between. This CDR3 is 16 amino acids long. This chain's CDR3 is CASSPGQGNVNYGYTF. CDR3 nucleotides: TGTGCCAGCTCACCGGGGCAGGGGAATGTGAACTATGGCTACACCTTC.

This chain joins TRBV7-6 and TRBJ2-5; D is perhaps TRBD2 (6 bases). This CDR3 comprises 15 residues. The germline V gene encodes CDR1 SGHVS and CDR2 FNYEAQ. Deletions cut 0 bases from V and 1 base from J, with 9 bases between. CDR3 bases: TGTGCCAGCAGCTTAGCGCCGACTAGCCAAGAGACCCAGTACTTC. Encoded protein: CASSLAPTSQETQYF. Variable domain in full (rest from reference TRBV7-6 and TRBJ2-5): GAGVSQSPRYKVTKRGQDVALRCDPISGHVSLYWYRQALGQGPEFLTYFNYEAQQDKSGLPNDRFSAERPEGSISTLTIQRTEQRDSAMYRCASSLAPTSQETQYFGPGTRLLVL.

The chain has TRBV7-9 and TRBJ1-1; weak D call: TRBD1 (6 bases). Trimming took off 3 bases at V and 10 bases at J, with 12 bases between the two ends. This CDR3 has 12 residues. CDR1 SEHNR and CDR2 FQNEAQ come from the germline V gene (reference sequence). This CDR3 is CASSFTQGTAFF. For the CDR3, the DNA is TGTGCCAGCAGCTTCACACAGGGAACAGCTTTCTTT.

This clone was recorded only once. The genes are TRBV30 and TRBJ1-1; D call uncertain. Trimming removed 1 base at V and 5 bases at J, with 11 bases between. The CDR3 consists of 13 residues. Germline CDR1 and CDR2: GTSNPN and SVGIG (reference sequence). This CDR3 is CAWSEGRGTEAFF. Written as DNA, the CDR3 is TGTGCCTGGAGTGAAGGGAGAGGGACTGAAGCTTTCTTT.

The V call is TRBV10-3, the J call TRBJ2-7; 11 positions match TRBD2. Germline-derived CDR1 and CDR2 are ENHRY and SYGVKD. CDR3 size: 15 residues. V lost 0 bases to trimming and J lost 6 bases; unmatched junction nucleotides: 4. CDR3 DNA: TGTGCCATCAGTGAGTCTAGCGGGGGGGCGGGCGAGCAGTACTTC. Protein: CAISESSGGAGEQYF.

This clone was detected only a few times. Here the CDR3 DNA reads TGCGCCAGCAGCTTGGATAATCAAGAGACCCAGTACTTC. It translates to CASSLDNQETQYF. V gene TRBV5-1 combines with J gene TRBJ2-5; unclear D gene. Looked up from germline, CDR1 is SGHRS and CDR2 is YFSETQ. The CDR3 covers 13 residues. V was pared by 0 bases and J by 2 bases, with 5 bases between.

V and J are TRBV14 and TRBJ2-5; 8 bases map to TRBD1. In germline, CDR1 is SGHDN, CDR2 FVKESK. V gave up 5 bases and J gave up 5 bases; unmatched junction bases: 13. The CDR3 covers 16 residues. CDR3 residues: CASSGPTGGVGETQYF. CDR3 in DNA: TGTGCCAGCAGCGGCCCCACAGGGGGTGTAGGGGAGACCCAGTACTTC.

V is TRBV29-1 and J is TRBJ2-4; D possibly corresponds to TRBD2 (6 bases). Trimming left V 7 bases short and J 9 bases short, with 16 bases between. Germline V lookup: CDR1 SQVTM, CDR2 ANQGSEA. This CDR3 comprises 12 residues. This chain's CDR3 is CSGWDSKGIQYF. The CDR3 bases are TGCAGCGGGTGGGACTCTAAGGGCATTCAGTACTTC. Filled out from reference TRBV29-1 and TRBJ2-4, the complete variable domain reads SAVISQKPSRDICQRGTSLTIQCQVDSQVTMMFWYRQQPGQSLTLIATANQGSEATYESGFVIDKFPISRPNLTFSTLTVSNMSPEDSSIYLCSGWDSKGIQYFGAGTRLSVL.

CDR3 coding DNA: TGTGCCAGCAGCCAAGATCCGTTGAACCTCGGTCCCGAGCAGTACTTC. It is translated as CASSQDPLNLGPEQYF. V usage is TRBV4-2 and J usage is TRBJ2-7; D is undetermined. The length of the CDR3 is 16 residues. CDR1 is LGHNA, CDR2 YNFKEQ, per germline. Trimming took off 0 bases at V and 6 bases at J, with 18 bases between the two ends.

J is TRBJ1-4 and V is TRBV7-2, with D possibly matching TRBD1 (6 bases). The V end was cut by 4 bases, the J end by 7 bases, with 16 bases between. Germline CDR1 reads SGHTA; CDR2 reads FQGNSA. CDR3 size: 15 residues. The CDR3 bases are TGTGCCAGCAGCTACCAAGGGGCGGACAGTGAAAAACTGTTTTTT. It codes for CASSYQGADSEKLFF.

This clone turned up a few times. The genes are TRBV7-2 and TRBJ2-6, with D hard to call. The length of the CDR3 is 15 residues. Trimming removed 0 bases from V and 0 bases from J, with 3 bases in between. Germline CDR1 reads SGHTA; CDR2 reads FQGNSA. This chain's CDR3 is CASSLAFSGANVLTF. The CDR3 nucleotides are TGTGCCAGCAGCTTAGCCTTCTCTGGGGCCAACGTCCTGACTTTC.

In regard to this clone: Germline and junction disagree at one end, which may indicate a read error. The chain combines TRBV7-7 with TRBJ2-5; possible D gene TRBD2, 6 bases. Germline values: CDR1 SSHAT, CDR2 FNYEAQ (reference sequence). The CDR3 has 14 amino acids. The DNA for the CDR3 is TGTGCTAGCAGCTCTAGCGTGAGGGAGGAGACCCAGTACTTC. Translating gives CASSSSVREETQYF.

The J gene is TRBJ2-1, the V gene TRBV18, with a possible D match to TRBD2 (7 bases). The germline V and J ends were trimmed by 3 bases and 4 bases, with 13 bases remaining between them. The germline CDR1 and CDR2 sequences are KGHSH and LQKENI. The CDR3 consists of 15 residues. In nucleotides, the CDR3 is TGTGCCAGCTCACCGGGGGCGGGGGCATACAATGAGCAGTTCTTC. It is translated as CASSPGAGAYNEQFF.

In this sample, this clone turned up once. This rearrangement joins TRBV28 to TRBJ1-2; 8 bases match TRBD1. Germline loops: CDR1 MDHEN, CDR2 SYDVKM. The ends lost 5 bases at V and 7 bases at J; junction bases unmatched: 9. This CDR3 has 14 residues. In DNA form, the CDR3 reads TGTGCCAGCAGTCGTGACAGGGGCAGGGGTGGCTACACCTTC. This codes for CASSRDRGRGGYTF.

The V gene is TRBV2, the J gene TRBJ2-2, with a tentative D call TRBD1 (5 bases). The germline V gene has CDR1 SNHLY and CDR2 FYNNEI. This CDR3 has 14 amino acids. Trimming took 6 bases from V and 8 from J, leaving 16 bases between them. CDR3 residues: CASRDIGARGELFF. CDR3 nucleotides: TGTGCCAGCAGGGACATAGGAGCCCGGGGGGAGCTGTTTTTT.

This chain uses TRBV19 with TRBJ1-2; tentatively, D is TRBD1 (6 bases). Trimming pared 10 bases from V and 4 bases from J, leaving 19 bases between. From germline, CDR1 is LNHDA and CDR2 SQIVND (reference sequence). The length of the CDR3 is 14 residues. CDR3 protein: CATVDGQGTYGYTF. The CDR3 bases are TGTGCCACGGTTGACGGCCAGGGGACCTATGGCTACACCTTC.

The rearrangement uses TRBV29-1 and TRBJ1-2; 9 nucleotides match TRBD1. Germline V gene sequence: CDR1 SQVTM, CDR2 ANQGSEA. J was trimmed by 7 bases and V by 6 bases; bases with no gene match: 6. The CDR3 contains 12 residues. DNA of the CDR3: TGCAGCGTGGGGGGACAGGGATCTGGCTACACCTTC. Its translation: CSVGGQGSGYTF. Using reference TRBV29-1 and TRBJ1-2 for the parts outside the CDR3, the full variable domain is SAVISQKPSRDICQRGTSLTIQCQVDSQVTMMFWYRQQPGQSLTLIATANQGSEATYESGFVIDKFPISRPNLTFSTLTVSNMSPEDSSIYLCSVGGQGSGYTFGSGTRLTVV.

The chain carries TRBV30 and TRBJ1-2, with D possibly being TRBD1 (5 bases). Germline lookup yields CDR1 GTSNPN and CDR2 SVGIG (reference sequence). CDR3 size: 11 residues. Deletions cut 1 base from V and 5 bases from J, with 5 bases between. CDR3 sequence reads: CAWSEGYGYTF. DNA of the CDR3: TGTGCCTGGAGTGAGGGGTATGGCTACACCTTC.

This chain uses TRBV6-2 or TRBV6-3 with TRBJ1-2; weak D call: TRBD1 (5 bases). Germline V gene data show CDR1 as MNHEY and CDR2 as SVGEGT. V was trimmed by 2 bases and J by 4 bases, leaving 11 bases between them. This CDR3 has 14 amino acids. DNA for the CDR3: TGTGCCAGCAGTTACGGGGCAGTGCCCTATGGCTACACCTTC. Translation gives CASSYGAVPYGYTF.

The rearrangement uses TRBV7-6 and TRBJ2-1; TRBD2 matches at 7 bases. This CDR3 comprises 16 residues. Germline CDR1 SGHVS, CDR2 FNYEAQ. V lost 2 bases, J lost 2 bases, and 6 bases stayed unmatched. The CDR3 loop is CASSLLQRGAYNEQFF. The CDR3, as DNA: TGTGCCAGCAGCTTATTACAGCGGGGCGCCTACAATGAGCAGTTCTTC.

The chain uses TRBV25-1 and TRBJ1-6, with D tentatively TRBD1 (5 bases). V lost 3 bases to trimming and J lost 7 bases, with 13 bases between them. The CDR3 loop spans 15 amino acids. CDR1 and CDR2 from the germline V gene are MGHDK and SYGVNS. CDR3 sequence reads: CASSDQTGGNSPLHF. As DNA, the CDR3 is TGTGCCAGCAGTGATCAGACGGGGGGGAATTCACCCCTCCACTTT. Complete variable domain (other parts from reference TRBV25-1 and TRBJ1-6): EADIYQTPRYLVIGTGKKITLECSQTMGHDKMYWYQQDPGMELHLIHYSYGVNSTEKGDLSSESTVSRIRTEHFPLTLESARPSHTSQYLCASSDQTGGNSPLHFGNGTRLTVT.

The chain combines TRBV11-1 with TRBJ2-2, with 7 bases lining up with TRBD1. Per the germline V gene, CDR1 is SGHAT and CDR2 is FQDESV (reference sequence). This CDR3 comprises 19 residues. Losses at the gene ends were 0 bases for V and 4 bases for J; bases not matched to a gene: 14. The CDR3 reads CASSLAAWTGTAATGELFF. DNA for the CDR3: TGTGCCAGCAGCTTAGCGGCTTGGACCGGGACAGCTGCCACCGGGGAGCTGTTTTTT.

Of note for this clone: A read error may produce the germline difference seen at one junction end. The chain links TRBV7-9 to TRBJ1-2; TRBD1 aligns across 7 bases. The CDR3 is made up of 10 amino acids. Looked up from germline, CDR1 is SEHNR and CDR2 is FQNEAQ (reference sequence). This CDR3 is CASSSYRGDF. In nucleotides, the CDR3 is TGTGCCAGCAGCTCTTACAGGGGCGACTTC.

A few counts support this clone. V gene TRBV4-3 combines with J gene TRBJ1-1; 9 bases fit TRBD1. The length of the CDR3 is 13 residues. Germline V CDR1 and CDR2: LGHNA, YSLEER. After removal of 1 base from V and 7 bases from J, the junction contained 1 base not matched to a gene. CDR3 in DNA: TGCGCCAGCAGCCAAGCGGGACAGGGTGAAGCTTTCTTT. As protein: CASSQAGQGEAFF.

This clone was picked up a small number of times. The chain combines TRBV7-8 with TRBJ1-2, with TRBD1 as a possible D gene (5 bases). This CDR3 spans 13 amino acids. V gave up 2 bases and J gave up 7 bases, with 11 bases separating them. Per germline, CDR1 SGHVS and CDR2 FQNEAQ. The CDR3 spells CASSLNTGGGYTF. CDR3 coding DNA: TGTGCCAGCAGCTTAAATACCGGGGGTGGCTACACCTTC.

This clone turned up a few times. The V gene is TRBV28, the J gene TRBJ2-1; 15 nucleotides match TRBD2. With 4 bases clipped from V and 8 bases from J, the junction kept 9 bases outside the gene matches. The CDR3 loop spans 17 amino acids. Germline V gives CDR1 MDHEN, CDR2 SYDVKM. The CDR3 nucleotides are TGTGCCAGCAGTTCCGGGACTAGCGGGGGGATTGGCCATGAGCAGTTCTTC. Translated: CASSSGTSGGIGHEQFF.

The chain combines TRBV6-5 with TRBJ2-6; no firm D call. The germline V gene has CDR1 MNHEY and CDR2 SVGAGI. The germline V and J ends were trimmed by 6 bases and 3 bases, with 9 bases remaining between them. The CDR3 has 14 amino acids. The CDR3 DNA follows: TGTGCCAGCAGAACATCGCTTGGGGCCAACGTCCTGACTTTC. Protein sequence: CASRTSLGANVLTF.